This T cell receptor beta chain originates from a study of radiation and T cells in renal cell carcinoma. Sample time point: blood 2 weeks post-SBRT. As for treatment: 15 Gy SBRT to primary tumor, nephrectomy 4 weeks later. Clones were sequenced by immunoSEQ multiplex PCR, and TCRdb holds only the in-frame ones, with some missing. Of 150,000 to 160,000 clones in the sample, approximately 86% are singletons; the top ten hold 10% to 15%. V dropped 2 bases and J dropped 3 bases, with 8 bases sitting between them. Germline-derived CDR1 and CDR2 are SGHRS and YFSETQ. The CDR3 spans 13 residues. This clonotype was sampled from a woman aged 45-65 years with renal cell carcinoma. The V gene is TRBV5-1, the J gene TRBJ2-5, with no clear D. The starting material was blood, obtained from a patient whose treatment included radiotherapy and nephrectomy. The CDR3: CASSFATEETQYF. CDR3 sequence (DNA): TGCGCCAGCAGCTTTGCAACGGAAGAGACCCAGTACTTC.